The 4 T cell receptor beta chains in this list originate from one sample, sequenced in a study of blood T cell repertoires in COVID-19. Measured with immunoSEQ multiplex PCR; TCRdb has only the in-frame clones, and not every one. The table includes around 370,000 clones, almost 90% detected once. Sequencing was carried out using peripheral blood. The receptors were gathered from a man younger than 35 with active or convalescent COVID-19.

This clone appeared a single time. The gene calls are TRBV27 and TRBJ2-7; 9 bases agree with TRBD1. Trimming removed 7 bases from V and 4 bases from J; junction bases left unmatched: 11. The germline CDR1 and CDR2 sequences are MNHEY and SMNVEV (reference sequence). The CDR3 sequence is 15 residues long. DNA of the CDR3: TGTGCCAGCACCCACGGCACAGGGGGCTCTTACGAGCAGTACTTC. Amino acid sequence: CASTHGTGGSYEQYF.

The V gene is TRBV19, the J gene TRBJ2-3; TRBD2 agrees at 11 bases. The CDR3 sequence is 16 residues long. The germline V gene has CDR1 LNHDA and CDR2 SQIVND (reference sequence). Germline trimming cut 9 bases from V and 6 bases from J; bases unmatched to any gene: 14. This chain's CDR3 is CARLTETSGGGDTQYF. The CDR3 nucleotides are TGTGCCAGGCTGACCGAAACTAGCGGGGGCGGGGATACGCAGTATTTT.

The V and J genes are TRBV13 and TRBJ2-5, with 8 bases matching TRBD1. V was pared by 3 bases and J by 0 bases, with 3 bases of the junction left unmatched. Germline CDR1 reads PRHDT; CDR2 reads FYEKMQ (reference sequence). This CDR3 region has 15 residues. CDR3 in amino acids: CASSFRGQYQETQYF. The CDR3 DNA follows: TGTGCCAGCAGCTTCAGGGGGCAATACCAAGAGACCCAGTACTTC.

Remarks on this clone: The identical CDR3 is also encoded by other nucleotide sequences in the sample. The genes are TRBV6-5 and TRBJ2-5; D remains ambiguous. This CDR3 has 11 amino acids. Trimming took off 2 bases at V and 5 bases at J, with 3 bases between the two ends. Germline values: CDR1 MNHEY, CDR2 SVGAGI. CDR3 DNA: TGTGCCAGCAGTTACCGTGAGACCCAGTACTTC. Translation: CASSYRETQYF.